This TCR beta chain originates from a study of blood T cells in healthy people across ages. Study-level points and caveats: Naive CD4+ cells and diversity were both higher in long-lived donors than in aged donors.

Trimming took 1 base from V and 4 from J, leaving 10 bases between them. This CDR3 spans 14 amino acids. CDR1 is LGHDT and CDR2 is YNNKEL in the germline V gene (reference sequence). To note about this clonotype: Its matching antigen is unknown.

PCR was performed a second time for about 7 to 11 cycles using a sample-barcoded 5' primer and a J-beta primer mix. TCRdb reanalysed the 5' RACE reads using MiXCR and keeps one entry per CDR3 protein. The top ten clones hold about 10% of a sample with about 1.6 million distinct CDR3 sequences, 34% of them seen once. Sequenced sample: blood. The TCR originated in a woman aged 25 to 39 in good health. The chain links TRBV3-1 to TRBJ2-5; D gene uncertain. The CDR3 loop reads CASSQVQQIETQYF. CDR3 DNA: TGTGCCAGCAGCCAAGTTCAGCAAATAGAGACCCAGTACTTC.